These 19 T cell receptor beta chains were all obtained from the same sample, sequenced in a study of T cell responses to AZD1222 COVID-19 vaccine. Only in-frame clones appear in the TCRdb table, and some are missing; sequencing was by immunoSEQ multiplex PCR. The sample lists fewer than 200,000 clones, approximately 92% occurring once. The material was peripheral blood, obtained 28 days after the second dose of the MenACWY control vaccine. The receptor source for this set is an adult who received the MenACWY meningococcal vaccine as a control.

The CDR3, as DNA: TGTGCCAGTAGTATAGGTAGACTAGCGGGAGAGACAGATACGCAGTATTTT. Protein sequence: CASSIGRLAGETDTQYF. J is TRBJ2-3 and V is TRBV19, with 12 bases lining up with TRBD2. This CDR3 is built from 17 residues. V dropped 1 base and J dropped 3; count of bases not matched to a gene: 5. Germline V lookup: CDR1 LNHDA, CDR2 SQIVND (reference sequence).

The genes are TRBV10-3 and TRBJ2-5; 13 bases match TRBD2. V trimming: 2 bases; J trimming: 2 bases; junction bases outside the gene matches: 5. Per germline, CDR1 ENHRY and CDR2 SYGVKD. The CDR3 loop spans 17 amino acids. In DNA form, the CDR3 reads TGTGCCATCAGTGAGGGACTAGCGGGGGTCACACAAGAGACCCAGTACTTC. Translated: CAISEGLAGVTQETQYF.

Only a few counts were recorded for this clone. The chain is built from TRBV7-2 and TRBJ1-4; D is possibly TRBD1 (5 bases). Germline V gene sequence: CDR1 SGHTA, CDR2 FQGNSA. This CDR3 region has 15 residues. V was shortened by 5 bases and J by 8 bases, with 18 bases between the two germline ends. CDR3 bases: TGTGCCAGCAGCACCGGGGCAGGGTACAAGGAAAAACTGTTTTTT. Encoded protein: CASSTGAGYKEKLFF.

The chain is built from TRBV19 and TRBJ1-6; D ambiguous. The V end lost 4 bases, the J end lost 2 bases, and 6 bases lay between the germline ends. The CDR3 consists of 14 residues. The germline V gene encodes CDR1 LNHDA and CDR2 SQIVND (reference sequence). In nucleotides, the CDR3 is TGTGCCAGTAGTAATGGAGCCTATAATTCACCCCTCCACTTT. As protein: CASSNGAYNSPLHF.

This chain connects TRBV18 to TRBJ1-5; D might be TRBD1 (5 bases). The ends were cut back, 6 bases at V and 3 bases at J, with 15 bases in the middle. The germline V gene encodes CDR1 KGHSH and CDR2 LQKENI. The CDR3 totals 15 residues. CDR3 sequence: CASSPSGTPNQPQHF. CDR3 coding DNA: TGTGCCAGCTCGCCCTCCGGGACTCCCAATCAGCCCCAGCATTTT.

This chain links TRBV2 with TRBJ2-4; possible D gene TRBD1, 5 bases. Germline V CDR1 and CDR2: SNHLY, FYNNEI. CDR3 length: 16 amino acids. The germline V and J ends were trimmed by 3 bases and 0 bases, with 12 bases remaining between them. The CDR3 sequence is CASSDAGLLAKNIQYF. The CDR3 nucleotides read TGTGCCAGCAGTGACGCAGGGCTACTAGCCAAAAACATTCAGTACTTC.

This chain joins TRBV28 and TRBJ1-6, with TRBD1 matching over 8 bases. The CDR3 has 14 residues. Trimming cost V 6 bases and J 7 bases; bases outside gene matches: 5. Germline loops: CDR1 MDHEN, CDR2 SYDVKM. The CDR3 nucleotides are TGTGCCAGCAGGTGGACAGGGAGCAATTCACCCCTCCACTTT. Its translation is CASRWTGSNSPLHF.

The chain couples TRBV5-6 to TRBJ2-7; TRBD1 matches 7 bases. Germline lookup yields CDR1 SGHDT and CDR2 YYEEEE. Germline trimming cut 3 bases from V and 3 bases from J; bases unmatched to any gene: 3. The CDR3 sequence is 13 residues long. The chain's CDR3 is CASSYGQVYEQYF. CDR3 coding DNA: TGTGCCAGCAGCTACGGACAGGTCTACGAGCAGTACTTC.

The rearrangement links TRBV6-5 to TRBJ1-5; no clear D. This CDR3 spans 14 amino acids. Germline V CDR1 and CDR2: MNHEY, SVGAGI. With 4 bases removed from V and 4 bases from J, the gap between germline ends came to 11 bases. CDR3 sequence (DNA): TGTGCCAGCAGTTGGTCACAGAGGAATCAGCCCCAGCATTTT. Translated: CASSWSQRNQPQHF.

The rearrangement uses TRBV18 and TRBJ2-7; D may match TRBD1 or TRBD2 (5 bases each). V was cut by 1 base and J by 2 bases, with 12 bases left in between. Per the germline V gene, CDR1 is KGHSH and CDR2 is LQKENI. There are 15 residues in the CDR3. This CDR3 is CASSPRAGRTYEQYF. CDR3 bases: TGTGCCAGCTCACCACGGGCAGGGAGAACCTACGAGCAGTACTTC.

The gene calls are TRBV13 and TRBJ2-7, with D perhaps matching TRBD1 or TRBD2 (7 bases each). Between the trimmed V and J ends, which lost 5 bases and 4 bases, there was a span of 15 bases. There are 14 residues in the CDR3. The germline V gene has CDR1 PRHDT and CDR2 FYEKMQ (reference sequence). The CDR3 DNA reads TGTGCCAGCAGCCCGGCAGGGGGGGTGTACGAGCAGTACTTC. Protein product: CASSPAGGVYEQYF. The whole variable domain, filled in from reference TRBV13 and TRBJ2-7, reads AAGVIQSPRHLIKEKRETATLKCYPIPRHDTVYWYQQGPGQDPQFLISFYEKMQSDKGSIPDRFSAQQFSDYHSELNMSSLELGDSALYFCASSPAGGVYEQYFGPGTRLTVT.

CDR3 in DNA: TGTGCCAGCAGTGAAGCGGATCCAGGGGGCTCCAGATACACCTTC. Its protein product is CASSEADPGGSRYTF. The genes are TRBV6-1 and TRBJ1-2, with TRBD1 matching over 8 bases. Trimming removed 0 bases from V and 11 bases from J; junction bases left unmatched: 11. The CDR3 is 15 amino acids. Germline-derived CDR1 and CDR2 are MNHNS and SASEGT.

The gene calls are TRBV27 and TRBJ2-3, with 7 positions matching TRBD1. The germline CDR1 and CDR2 sequences are MNHEY and SMNVEV (reference sequence). J gave up 6 bases and V 5 bases, and 11 bases lay outside the gene matches. CDR3 length equals 15 residues. CDR3 residues: CASSPGQVFVDTQYF. The CDR3 DNA follows: TGTGCCAGCAGTCCTGGACAGGTTTTTGTGGATACGCAGTATTTT.

Points on this clone: One end of the junction does not line up with germline, which may come from a read error. The chain is built from TRBV19 and TRBJ2-7; 9 nucleotides match TRBD1. Germline-derived CDR1 and CDR2 are LNHDA and SQIVND (reference sequence). This CDR3 is 14 amino acids long. The DNA for the CDR3 is TGTACCAGTAGTATCGGGACAGGGTCCTACGAGCAGTACTTC. Amino acid sequence: CTSSIGTGSYEQYF.

This sequence joins TRBV28 and TRBJ1-1, with D unresolved. This CDR3 comprises 14 residues. V was pared by 6 bases and J by 4 bases, with 15 bases between. Germline V gene lookup returns CDR1 MDHEN and CDR2 SYDVKM. In DNA form, the CDR3 reads TGTGCCAGCAGGGGATTGGGAAAAGGCACTGAAGCTTTCTTT. This codes for CASRGLGKGTEAFF.

The CDR3 spells CASRGQSNYGYTF. CDR3 sequence (DNA): TGTGCCAGCCGGGGACAGAGTAACTATGGCTACACCTTC. The rearrangement uses TRBV18 and TRBJ1-2; 7 nucleotides match TRBD1. CDR3 length equals 13 residues. Germline CDR1 reads KGHSH; CDR2 reads LQKENI. With V trimmed by 8 bases and J by 1 base, 4 bases remained unmatched.

The J gene is TRBJ2-3, the V gene TRBV18; TRBD2 matches at 8 bases. The CDR3 has 16 residues. In germline, CDR1 is KGHSH, CDR2 LQKENI. V lost 2 bases, J lost 3 bases, and 7 bases stayed unmatched. The CDR3 loop is CASSPFVVAGTDTQYF. CDR3 DNA sequence: TGTGCCAGCTCACCATTTGTGGTAGCGGGAACAGATACGCAGTATTTT.

The V gene is TRBV6-2 or TRBV6-3, the J gene TRBJ2-7; D possibly corresponds to TRBD2 (5 bases). The CDR3 sequence is 16 residues long. Per the germline V gene, CDR1 is MNHEY and CDR2 is SVGEGT. Trimming took 5 bases from V and 3 from J, leaving 20 bases between them. This chain's CDR3 is CASSQTAIAAGYEQYF. The CDR3 region has the DNA TGTGCCAGCAGTCAAACCGCGATAGCTGCGGGCTACGAGCAGTACTTC.

V gene TRBV6-4 combines with J gene TRBJ2-2; D remains ambiguous. Germline CDR1 MRHNA, CDR2 SNTAGT. The CDR3 length is 14 residues. Trimming pared 7 bases from V and 3 bases from J, leaving 12 bases between. CDR3 amino acids: CASIAGLHTGELFF. Written as DNA, the CDR3 is TGTGCCAGCATCGCAGGTTTGCACACCGGGGAGCTGTTTTTT.